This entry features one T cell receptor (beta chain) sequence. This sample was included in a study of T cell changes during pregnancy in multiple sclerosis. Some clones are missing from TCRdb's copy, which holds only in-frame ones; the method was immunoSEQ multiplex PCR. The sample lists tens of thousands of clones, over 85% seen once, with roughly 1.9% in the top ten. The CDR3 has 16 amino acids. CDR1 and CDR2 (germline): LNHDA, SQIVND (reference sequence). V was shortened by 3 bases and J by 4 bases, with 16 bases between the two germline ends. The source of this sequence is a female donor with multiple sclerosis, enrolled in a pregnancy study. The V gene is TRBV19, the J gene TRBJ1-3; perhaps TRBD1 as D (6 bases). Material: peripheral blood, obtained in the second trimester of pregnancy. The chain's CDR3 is CASSIPSTGSGNTIYF. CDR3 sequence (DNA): TGTGCCAGTAGTATCCCTTCGACAGGATCGGGAAACACCATATATTTT. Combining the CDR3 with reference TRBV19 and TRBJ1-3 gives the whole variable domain DGGITQSPKYLFRKEGQNVTLSCEQNLNHDAMYWYRQDPGQGLRLIYYSQIVNDFQKGDIAEGYSVSREKKESFPLTVTSAQKNPTAFYLCASSIPSTGSGNTIYFGEGSWLTVV.